This T cell receptor beta chain was sequenced for a study of cytomegalovirus exposure and HLA in healthy donors. The study's findings and limits: The tendency of first-cohort TCR clusters to co-occur in the 120 or so validation repertoires emerged from a later analysis. Researchers counted some 150 TCR beta chains as cytomegalovirus-associated.

The repertoire was sequenced with immunoSEQ multiplex PCR; TCRdb's copy has only in-frame clones and lacks some. The sample consists of 150,000 to 200,000 clones, roughly 83% of them appearing once. Trimming left V 4 bases short and J 0 bases short, with 13 bases between. The CDR3 consists of 16 residues. The germline gives CDR1 SNHLY, CDR2 FYNNEI. A note on this clone: Its antigen is undetermined.

An approximately 120-subject validation cohort, separate from the roughly 700-subject first cohort, supplied the donors. Sequencing used PBMCs. The source of this sequence is a man aged 25 to 40 in good health and CMV-seropositive. The genes are TRBV2 and TRBJ2-4; the D is unclear. CDR3: CASSAYRNLAKNIQYF. DNA of the CDR3: TGTGCCAGCAGTGCCTACAGAAATTTAGCCAAAAACATTCAGTACTTC.